These 18 T cell receptor beta chains originate from one sample sequenced in a study of regulatory T cells in long-lasting Graves disease. Time point indicated: persistent/refractory GD, antithyroid drugs over 5 years with positive TRAb. With RNA extracted from PBMCs as input, the TCR library was made. Both iRepertoire HTBI primers and Arm-PCR of CDR3 regions were used to build the TCR beta libraries. TCRdb reprocessed the multiplex PCR reads via MiXCR and lists one record per CDR3 protein. Of roughly 450,000 distinct CDR3 sequences in the sample, 23% were seen once. Sequenced here: peripheral blood mononuclear cells (PBMCs), sampled when the disease was refractory, from a patient treated with antithyroid drugs. The receptors were gathered from a female donor with Graves disease.

This clonotype was found many times. The chain couples TRBV2 to TRBJ2-5; D remains unclear. This CDR3 is 14 amino acids long. CDR1 and CDR2 (germline): SNHLY, FYNNEI. Trimming took 4 bases from V and 1 from J, leaving 10 bases between them. DNA of the CDR3: TGTGCCAGCAGTGTTTCGGGCCTCCAAGAGACCCAGTACTTC. Residues: CASSVSGLQETQYF.

The chain is built from TRBV12-3 or TRBV12-4 and TRBJ2-5, with 9 bases matching TRBD1. V was pared by 3 bases and J by 1 base, with 3 bases of the junction left unmatched. The CDR3 covers 15 residues. CDR3 loop: CASSLGTGIQETQYF. The DNA for the CDR3 is TGTGCCAGCAGTTTGGGGACAGGGATCCAAGAGACCCAGTACTTC.

This clonotype was detected many times. The chain combines TRBV3-1 with TRBJ2-5; D uncertain. CDR3 length: 12 residues. Trimming removed 0 bases from V and 9 bases from J, with 8 bases in between. The germline gives CDR1 LGHDT, CDR2 YNNKEL (reference sequence). The CDR3 loop reads CASSQDRLAQYF. Here the CDR3 DNA reads TGTGCCAGCAGCCAAGACCGTTTGGCCCAGTACTTC.

This clonotype showed up many times. The chain carries TRBV7-6 and TRBJ2-5; 7 positions match TRBD1. V shed 4 bases and J 7 bases; nucleotides not matched to a gene: 12. Germline CDR1 and CDR2: SGHVS and FNYEAQ. This CDR3 contains 15 residues. CDR3 nucleotide sequence: TGTGCCAGCAGCTCCAAGGGGGCGCACGAGGGGACCCAGTACTTC. Protein: CASSSKGAHEGTQYF.

This clonotype was seen repeatedly, ten times or more. The rearrangement joins TRBV7-2 to TRBJ1-1, with D maybe TRBD1 (6 bases). The length of the CDR3 is 14 residues. Germline CDR1 reads SGHTA; CDR2 reads FQGNSA. Trimming removed 5 bases from V and 1 base from J, with 11 bases in between. CDR3: CASSPGTPNTEAFF. CDR3 nucleotides: TGTGCCAGCAGCCCCGGGACACCGAACACTGAAGCTTTCTTT.

The chain carries TRBV19 and TRBJ2-1; 7 bases are shared with TRBD2. CDR3 length equals 15 residues. V shed 1 base and J 5 bases; nucleotides not matched to a gene: 5. Looked up from germline, CDR1 is LNHDA and CDR2 is SQIVND (reference sequence). CDR3 loop: CASSIAGGRHNEQFF. In DNA form, the CDR3 reads TGTGCCAGTAGTATAGCGGGAGGACGCCACAATGAGCAGTTCTTC.

The J gene is TRBJ1-1, the V gene TRBV20-1; D is possibly TRBD1 (5 bases). Trimming cost V 7 bases and J 4 bases, with 10 bases left between them. This CDR3 has 11 residues. Germline loops: CDR1 DFQATT, CDR2 SNEGSKA (reference sequence). The CDR3 sequence is CSVKRGTEAFF. The CDR3, as DNA: TGCAGTGTTAAGAGGGGCACTGAAGCTTTCTTT.

The chain uses TRBV30 and TRBJ2-7, with TRBD1 as a possible D gene (5 bases). CDR1 and CDR2 (germline): GTSNPN, SVGIG (reference sequence). This CDR3 has 11 residues. The V end lost 1 base, the J end lost 4 bases, and 5 bases lay between the germline ends. CDR3 region: CAWSGTYEQYF. The CDR3, as DNA: TGTGCCTGGAGTGGGACATACGAGCAGTACTTC.

The chain joins TRBV7-9 to TRBJ2-7, with 15 bases matching TRBD2. The J segment lost 7 bases and the V segment lost 4 bases, leaving 8 bases of the junction unmatched. The CDR3 spans 16 residues. CDR1 is SEHNR and CDR2 is FQNEAQ in the germline V gene (reference sequence). The CDR3 loop is CASSSGLAGGPGEQYF. CDR3 nucleotides: TGTGCCAGCAGCTCCGGACTAGCGGGAGGGCCAGGAGAGCAGTACTTC. Full variable domain (rest looked up from reference TRBV7-9 and TRBJ2-7): DTGVSQNPRHKITKRGQNVTFRCDPISEHNRLYWYRQTLGQGPEFLTYFQNEAQLEKSRLLSDRFSAERPKGSFSTLEIQRTEQGDSAMYLCASSSGLAGGPGEQYFGPGTRLTVT.

This clonotype was seen at least ten times. The CDR3 here is CASSSGVGTEAFF. The CDR3 bases are TGTGCCAGCAGTTCGGGGGTGGGCACTGAAGCTTTCTTT. The chain couples TRBV5-6 to TRBJ1-1, with TRBD1 as a possible D gene (5 bases). The length of the CDR3 is 13 residues. V lost 5 bases and J 4 bases, leaving 12 bases between the germline ends. Looked up from germline, CDR1 is SGHDT and CDR2 is YYEEEE. The variable domain in full, completed from reference TRBV5-6 and TRBJ1-1, reads DAGVTQSPTHLIKTRGQQVTLRCSPKSGHDTVSWYQQALGQGPQFIFQYYEEEERQRGNFPDRFSGHQFPNYSSELNVNALLLGDSALYLCASSSGVGTEAFFGQGTRLTVV.

The V gene is TRBV6-1, the J gene TRBJ2-7; 12 positions agree with TRBD1. Trimming removed 9 bases from V and 2 bases from J; junction bases left unmatched: 8. The germline CDR1 and CDR2 sequences are MNHNS and SASEGT. The CDR3 loop spans 15 amino acids. The CDR3 protein is CASADRDRGPYEQYF. CDR3 sequence (DNA): TGTGCCAGTGCGGACCGGGACAGGGGGCCCTACGAGCAGTACTTC.

The chain links TRBV3-2 to TRBJ1-3. TRBV3-2 is an annotated pseudogene. The CDR3 extends over 15 amino acids. The CDR3 nucleotides read TGTGCCAGCATCCAAGATCGTGGCTCTGGAAACACCATATATTTT. Encoded protein: CASIQDRGSGNTIYF.

The table lists this clonotype with many counts. The chain has TRBV7-6 and TRBJ1-5; TRBD1 aligns across 7 bases. Germline loops: CDR1 SGHVS, CDR2 FNYEAQ. This CDR3 has 14 amino acids. The V segment lost 5 bases and the J segment 9 bases; nucleotides outside the gene matches: 10. This chain's CDR3 is CASSSERGRSPQHF. The CDR3 DNA follows: TGTGCCAGCAGCAGTGAGAGGGGGCGTTCGCCCCAGCATTTT.

To note about this clonotype: It may be a read error: a sequence one base away is much more abundant. The rearrangement links TRBV28 to TRBJ1-5; D is unclear. CDR1 and CDR2 (germline): MDHEN, SYDVKM. The CDR3 is made up of 14 amino acids. Trimming removed 8 bases at V and 0 bases at J, with 11 bases between. The CDR3 here is CASGIPYSNQPQHF. As DNA, the CDR3 is TGTGCCAGCGGGATCCCGTATAGCAATCAGCCCCAGCATTTT.

The CDR3 loop reads CASSQDASRPETQYF. As DNA, the CDR3 is TGCGCCAGCAGCCAAGATGCTAGCCGTCCGGAGACCCAGTACTTC. V gene TRBV4-3 combines with J gene TRBJ2-5; D is perhaps TRBD2 (5 bases). Trimming shortened V by 0 bases and J by 5 bases, and 13 bases separated the two germline ends. The germline CDR1 and CDR2 sequences are LGHNA and YSLEER. There are 15 residues in the CDR3.

This clonotype occurred many times. The chain carries TRBV7-2 and TRBJ2-7, with 15 bases that match TRBD2. J gave up 8 bases and V 5 bases, and 10 bases lay outside the gene matches. The CDR3 totals 16 residues. Germline values: CDR1 SGHTA, CDR2 FQGNSA. The CDR3 sequence: CASSERTSGRGKKQYF. Here the CDR3 DNA reads TGTGCCAGCAGCGAGCGGACTAGCGGGAGGGGAAAAAAGCAGTACTTC.

As concerns this clonotype: A much more abundant neighbour one base away suggests this may be a read error. In DNA, the CDR3 is TGCGCCAGCAGCTTGGACAGATTTCAACAAGACTACATCTTC. Residues: CASSLDRFQQDYIF. The chain couples TRBV5-1 to TRBJ1-2; D is unresolved. The CDR3 sequence is 14 residues long. Germline V gives CDR1 SGHRS, CDR2 YFSETQ.

The J gene is TRBJ2-1, the V gene TRBV11-3; TRBD2 is a possible D gene (5 bases). The V end lost 1 base, the J end lost 6 bases, and 10 bases lay between the germline ends. The CDR3 consists of 14 residues. From germline, CDR1 is SGHNT and CDR2 YENEEA. Written as DNA, the CDR3 is TGTGCCAGCAGCTTAGGCACCCGGGGCAATGAGCAGTTCTTC. It yields the protein CASSLGTRGNEQFF.